This T cell receptor (beta chain) was found in a study of prognosis after radiotherapy for stage I lung cancer. Study-wide context: Squamous cell carcinoma was diagnosed in about 7 patients and adenocarcinoma in eleven to twelve.

It was by two-round multiplex PCR that TCR beta CDR3 was amplified from genomic DNA. The first PCR round targeted every TRBV and TRBJ gene with specific primers. Universal primers featured in the second PCR round. MiXCR, run by TCRdb on the multiplex PCR reads, gives a single entry per CDR3 protein. Of 26,000 or so distinct CDR3 sequences in the sample, 25% to 35% are singletons; the top ten hold roughly 35%. Study-wide points: Differential TRBV and TRBJ gene usage was reported between patients with metastases and patients without them.

In germline, CDR1 is SGDLS, CDR2 YYNGEE. The length of the CDR3 is 14 residues. V was pared by 0 bases and J by 4 bases, with 10 bases between. This clonotype was found many times. Its antigen remains unidentified. Sequenced here: PBMCs, sampled before or after stereotactic body radiation therapy (not recorded which). The chain employs TRBV9 and TRBJ1-1, with D perhaps matching TRBD1 (6 bases). This receptor was obtained from a donor at least 50 years old with non-small cell lung cancer. The CDR3, as DNA: TGTGCCAGCAGCGTAGCAGGGGTTGCCACTGAAGCTTTCTTT. It codes for CASSVAGVATEAFF.